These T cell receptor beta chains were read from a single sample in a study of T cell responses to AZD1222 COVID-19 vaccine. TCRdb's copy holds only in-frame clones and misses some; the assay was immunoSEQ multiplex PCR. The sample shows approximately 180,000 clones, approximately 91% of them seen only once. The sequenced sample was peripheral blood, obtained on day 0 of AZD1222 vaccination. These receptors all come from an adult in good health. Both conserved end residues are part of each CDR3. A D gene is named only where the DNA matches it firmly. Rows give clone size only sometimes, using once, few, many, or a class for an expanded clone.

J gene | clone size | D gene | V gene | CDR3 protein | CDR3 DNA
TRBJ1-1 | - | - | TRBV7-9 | CASIFDTLNTEAFF | TGTGCCAGCATCTTCGACACGCTGAACACTGAAGCTTTCTTT
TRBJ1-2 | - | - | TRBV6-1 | CASSEDGHLNYGYTF | TGTGCCAGCAGTGAAGACGGGCACCTTAACTATGGCTACACCTTC
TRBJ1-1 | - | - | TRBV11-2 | CASSFRVAEAFF | TGTGCCAGCAGCTTCAGGGTTGCTGAAGCTTTCTTT
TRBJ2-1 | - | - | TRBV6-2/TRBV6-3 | CASSYRTGKLGDEQFF | TGTGCCAGCAGTTACCGAACCGGGAAACTAGGCGATGAGCAGTTCTTC
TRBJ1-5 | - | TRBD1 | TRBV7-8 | CASSPTGGVGQPQHF | TGTGCCAGCAGCCCGACAGGGGGCGTAGGTCAGCCCCAGCATTTT
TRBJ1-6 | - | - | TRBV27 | CASSPVGVGGSPLHF | TGTGCCAGCAGTCCCGTGGGCGTGGGTGGTTCACCCCTCCACTTT
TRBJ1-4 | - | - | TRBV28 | CASRRGGRGLGTNEKLFF | TGTGCCAGCAGGCGAGGCGGCAGGGGATTGGGGACTAATGAAAAACTGTTTTTT
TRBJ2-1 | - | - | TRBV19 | CASKASSYNEQFF | TGTGCCAGTAAGGCCAGCTCCTACAATGAGCAGTTCTTC
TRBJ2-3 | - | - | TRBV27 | CASGRLDGTQYF | TGTGCCAGCGGTCGACTAGATGGTACGCAGTATTTT
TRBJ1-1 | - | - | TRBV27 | CASSFQGPTEAFF | TGTGCCAGCAGTTTCCAGGGGCCCACTGAAGCTTTCTTT
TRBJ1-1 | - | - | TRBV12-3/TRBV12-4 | CASSLKGHVEAFF | TGTGCCAGCAGTTTAAAGGGTCATGTTGAAGCTTTCTTT
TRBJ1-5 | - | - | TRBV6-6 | CASNPVRGQPQHF | TGTGCCAGCAATCCGGTTCGGGGGCAGCCCCAGCATTTT
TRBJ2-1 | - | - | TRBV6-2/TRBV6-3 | CASSTRGNPRPNEQFF | TGTGCCAGCAGTACCCGGGGGAATCCTAGGCCCAATGAGCAGTTCTTC
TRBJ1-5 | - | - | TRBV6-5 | CASTTGEGPQHF | TGTGCCAGCACTACCGGCGAAGGGCCCCAGCATTTT
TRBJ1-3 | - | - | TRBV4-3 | CASSQGAQTSGNTIYF | TGCGCCAGCAGCCAAGGTGCACAGACCTCTGGAAACACCATATATTTT
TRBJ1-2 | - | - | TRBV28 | CASSSPVTGIGYTF | TGTGCCAGCAGTTCCCCCGTAACAGGGATAGGCTACACCTTC
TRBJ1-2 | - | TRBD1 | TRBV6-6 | CASTGTALGRYTF | TGTGCCAGCACCGGGACAGCGCTCGGGCGCTACACCTTC
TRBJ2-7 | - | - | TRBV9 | CASSVDGGYEQYF | TGTGCCAGCAGCGTAGACGGGGGTTACGAGCAGTACTTC
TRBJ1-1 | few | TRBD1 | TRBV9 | CASSAVDRDTEAFF | TGTGCCAGCAGCGCAGTCGACAGGGATACTGAAGCTTTCTTT
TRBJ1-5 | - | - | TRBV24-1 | CATSDFGQPQHF | TGTGCCACCAGTGATTTCGGGCAGCCCCAGCATTTT
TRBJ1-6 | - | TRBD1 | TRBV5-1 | CASQRTGGNSPLHF | TGCGCCAGCCAAAGGACAGGGGGTAATTCACCCCTCCACTTT
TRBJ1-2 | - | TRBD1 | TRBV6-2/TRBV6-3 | CASSHGQGSYGYTF | TGTGCCAGCAGCCACGGACAGGGGTCCTATGGCTACACCTTC
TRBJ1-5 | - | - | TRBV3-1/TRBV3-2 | CASSQYGQSNQPQHF | TGTGCCAGCAGCCAATACGGACAAAGCAATCAGCCCCAGCATTTT